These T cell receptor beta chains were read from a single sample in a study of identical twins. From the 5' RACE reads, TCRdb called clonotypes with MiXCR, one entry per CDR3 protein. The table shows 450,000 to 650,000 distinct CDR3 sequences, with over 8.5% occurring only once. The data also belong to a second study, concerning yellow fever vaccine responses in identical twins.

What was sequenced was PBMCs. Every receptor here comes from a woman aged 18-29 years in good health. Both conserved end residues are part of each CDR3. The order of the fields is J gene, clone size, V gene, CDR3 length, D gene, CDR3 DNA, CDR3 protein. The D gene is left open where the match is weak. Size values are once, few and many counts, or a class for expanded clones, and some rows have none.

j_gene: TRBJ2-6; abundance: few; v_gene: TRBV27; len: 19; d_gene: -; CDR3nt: TGTGCCAGCTTCCAGGGTATCCTACCCCTTTCCTCTGGGGCCAACGTCCTGACTTTC; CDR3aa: CASFQGILPLSSGANVLTF
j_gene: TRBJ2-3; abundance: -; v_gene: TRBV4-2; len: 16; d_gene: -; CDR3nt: TGTGCCAGCAGCCAAGATGCGGCGAGAAGCACAGATACGCAGTATTTT; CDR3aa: CASSQDAARSTDTQYF
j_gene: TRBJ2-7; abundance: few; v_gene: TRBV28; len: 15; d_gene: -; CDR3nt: TGTGCCAGCAGTCGACGGGAGAACCTTCGGAACGAGCAGTACTTC; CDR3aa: CASSRRENLRNEQYF
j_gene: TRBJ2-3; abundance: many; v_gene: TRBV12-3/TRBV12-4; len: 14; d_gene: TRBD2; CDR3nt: TGTGCCAGCAACCTAGCGGGACGCACAGATACGCAGTATTTT; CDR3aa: CASNLAGRTDTQYF
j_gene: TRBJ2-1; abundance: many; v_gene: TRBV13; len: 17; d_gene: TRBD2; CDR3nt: TGTGCCAGCAGCGACCAACTAGCGGGCCTCACACGCGAGGAGCAGTTCTTC; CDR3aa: CASSDQLAGLTREEQFF
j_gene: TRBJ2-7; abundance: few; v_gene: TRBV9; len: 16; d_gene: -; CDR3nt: TGTGCCAGCAGCGTATCCGCGGGGGCGGGAGTTGGCGAGCAGTACTTC; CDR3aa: CASSVSAGAGVGEQYF
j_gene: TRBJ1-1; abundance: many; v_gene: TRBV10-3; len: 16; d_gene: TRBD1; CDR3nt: TGTGCCATTACCGGACAGGGGGCTGGGATGAACACTGAAGCTTTCTTT; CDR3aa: CAITGQGAGMNTEAFF
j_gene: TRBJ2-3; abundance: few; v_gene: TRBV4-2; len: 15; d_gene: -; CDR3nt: TGTGCCAGCAGCCAAGTCGAGGGGCGCCCAGATACGCAGTATTTT; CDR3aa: CASSQVEGRPDTQYF
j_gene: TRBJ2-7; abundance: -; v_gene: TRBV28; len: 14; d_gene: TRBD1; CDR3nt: TGTGCCAGCAGATTTAACAGGGGTGCCCACGAGCAGTACTTC; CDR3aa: CASRFNRGAHEQYF
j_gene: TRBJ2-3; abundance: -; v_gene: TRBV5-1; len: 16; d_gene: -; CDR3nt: TGCGCCAGCAGCTTGGAGGGCAGCTCCGCCGTGGATACGCAGTATTTT; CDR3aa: CASSLEGSSAVDTQYF
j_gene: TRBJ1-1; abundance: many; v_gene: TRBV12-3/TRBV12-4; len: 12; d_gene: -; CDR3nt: TGTGCCAGCAGTGGTCCCCGCACTGAAGCTTTCTTT; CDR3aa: CASSGPRTEAFF
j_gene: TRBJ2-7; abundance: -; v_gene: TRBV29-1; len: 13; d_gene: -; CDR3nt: TGCAGCGTTGCCAGGCAGGCCTCCTACGAGCAGTACTTC; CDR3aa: CSVARQASYEQYF
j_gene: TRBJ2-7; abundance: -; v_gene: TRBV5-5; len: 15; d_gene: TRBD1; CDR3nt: TGTGCCAGCAGCTGGGGACAGACCTCCTCCTACGAGCAGTACTTC; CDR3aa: CASSWGQTSSYEQYF
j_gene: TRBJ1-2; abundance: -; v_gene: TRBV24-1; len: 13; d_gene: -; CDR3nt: TGTGCCACCAGGGAAGGGGGTCGCGATGGCTACACTTTC; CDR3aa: CATREGGRDGYTF
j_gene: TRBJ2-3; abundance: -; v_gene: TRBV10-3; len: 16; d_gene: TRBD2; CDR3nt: TGTGCCATCAGGGGACGCAGGGAGGGGAGCACAGATACGCAGTATTTT; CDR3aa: CAIRGRREGSTDTQYF
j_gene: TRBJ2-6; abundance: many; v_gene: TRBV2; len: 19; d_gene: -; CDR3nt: TGTGCCAGCCGGGGCGACAATGAGGGGTCTATCTCTGGGGCCAACGTCCTGACTTTC; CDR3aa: CASRGDNEGSISGANVLTF
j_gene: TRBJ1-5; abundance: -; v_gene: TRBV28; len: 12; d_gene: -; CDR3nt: TGTGCCAGCAGGGAGGGGGATCAGCCCCAGCATTTT; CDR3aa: CASREGDQPQHF
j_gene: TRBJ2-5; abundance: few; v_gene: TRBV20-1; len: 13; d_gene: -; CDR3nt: TGCAGTGCTGGTACAGGGTGGGGGGAGACCCAGTACTTC; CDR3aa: CSAGTGWGETQYF
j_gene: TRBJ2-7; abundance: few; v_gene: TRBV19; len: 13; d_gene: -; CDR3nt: TGTGCCAGTAGTATCAGCAGACCCTACGAGCAGTACTTC; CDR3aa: CASSISRPYEQYF
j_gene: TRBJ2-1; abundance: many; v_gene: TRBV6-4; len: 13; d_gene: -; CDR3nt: TGTGCCAGCAGTCAGACTCCCTACAATGAGCAGTTCTTC; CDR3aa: CASSQTPYNEQFF
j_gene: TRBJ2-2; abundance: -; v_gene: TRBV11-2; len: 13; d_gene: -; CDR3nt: TGTGCCAGCACGACGAAGGTCACCGGGGAGCTGTTTTTT; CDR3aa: CASTTKVTGELFF
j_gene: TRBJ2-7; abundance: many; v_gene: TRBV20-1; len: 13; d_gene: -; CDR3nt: TGCAGTGCTAGAGTTGGGGGGCACTACGAGCAGTACTTC; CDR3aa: CSARVGGHYEQYF
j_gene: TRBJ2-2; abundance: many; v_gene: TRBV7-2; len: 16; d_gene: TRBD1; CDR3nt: TGTGCCAGCAGGCGAGACGGGACAGGGTTAGCGGGGGAGCTGTTTTTT; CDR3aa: CASRRDGTGLAGELFF
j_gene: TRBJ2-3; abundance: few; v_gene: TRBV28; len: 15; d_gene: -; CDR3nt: TGTGCCAGCAGTTTAGGCGACAGGATCACAGATACGCAGTATTTT; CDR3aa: CASSLGDRITDTQYF
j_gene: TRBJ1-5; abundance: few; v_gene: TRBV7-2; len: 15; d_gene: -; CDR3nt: TGTGCCAGCAGCTTAGTGCCGGGATCGGGACAGCCCCAGCATTTT; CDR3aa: CASSLVPGSGQPQHF
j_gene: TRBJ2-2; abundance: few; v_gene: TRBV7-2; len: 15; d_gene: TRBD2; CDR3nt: TGTGCCAGCAGCTGGAGTAGCGGGAGTGACGGGGAGCTGTTTTTT; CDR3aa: CASSWSSGSDGELFF
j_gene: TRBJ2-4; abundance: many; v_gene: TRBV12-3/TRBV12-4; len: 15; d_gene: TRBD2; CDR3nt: TGTGCCAGCAGGGGGACTAGCGGGGGAGGAAACATTCAGTACTTC; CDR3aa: CASRGTSGGGNIQYF
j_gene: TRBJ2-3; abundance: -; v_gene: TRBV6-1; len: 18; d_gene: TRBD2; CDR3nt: TGTGCCAGCAGCCAGAACTCGTACAGCGGGGGGACCACAGATACGCAGTATTTT; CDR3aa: CASSQNSYSGGTTDTQYF
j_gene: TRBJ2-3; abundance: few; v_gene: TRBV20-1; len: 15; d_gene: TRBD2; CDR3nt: TGCAGTGCCACTAGCGGGAGGGTGGTCACAGATACGCAGTATTTT; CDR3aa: CSATSGRVVTDTQYF
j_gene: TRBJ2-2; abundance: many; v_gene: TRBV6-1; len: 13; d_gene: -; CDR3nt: TGTGCCAGCAGTGAATTTAGGGCTGGGGAGCTGTTTTTT; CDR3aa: CASSEFRAGELFF
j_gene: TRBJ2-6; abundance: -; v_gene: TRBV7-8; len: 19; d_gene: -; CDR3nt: TGTGCCAGCAGCTTACCCGAAAGGGGGGTGGCCTCTGGGGCCAACGTCCTGACTTTC; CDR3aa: CASSLPERGVASGANVLTF
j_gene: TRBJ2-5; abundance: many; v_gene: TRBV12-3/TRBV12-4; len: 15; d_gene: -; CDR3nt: TGTGCCAGCAGCCAAGCCGGGACAACAAAAGAGACCCAGTACTTC; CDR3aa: CASSQAGTTKETQYF
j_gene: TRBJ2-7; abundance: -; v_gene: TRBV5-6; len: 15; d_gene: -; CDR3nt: TGTGCCAGCAGCTTTCGTAGGATCAGCTCCTACGAGCAGTACTTC; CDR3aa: CASSFRRISSYEQYF
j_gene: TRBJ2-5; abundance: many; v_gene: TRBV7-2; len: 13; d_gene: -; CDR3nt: TGTGCCAGCAGCCGAGGCTACCAAGAGACCCAGTACTTC; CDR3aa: CASSRGYQETQYF
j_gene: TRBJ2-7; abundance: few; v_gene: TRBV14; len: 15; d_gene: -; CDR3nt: TGTGCCAGCAGCCAAGACCCGGAGACGGTTTACGAGCAGTACTTC; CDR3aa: CASSQDPETVYEQYF
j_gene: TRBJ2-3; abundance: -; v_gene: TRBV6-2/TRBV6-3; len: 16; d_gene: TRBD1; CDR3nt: TGTGCCAGCAGTTACGGCGGACAGGGGGCTACAGATACGCAGTATTTT; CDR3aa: CASSYGGQGATDTQYF
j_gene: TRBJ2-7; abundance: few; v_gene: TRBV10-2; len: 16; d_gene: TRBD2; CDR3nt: TGCGCCAGCAGAGACCGATTGCGGGGGGGAACCCACGAGCAGTACTTC; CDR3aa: CASRDRLRGGTHEQYF
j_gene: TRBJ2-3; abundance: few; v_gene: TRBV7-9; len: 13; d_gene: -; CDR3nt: TGTGCCAGCAGCGGCCGGGACTGGATCACGCAGTATTTT; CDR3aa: CASSGRDWITQYF
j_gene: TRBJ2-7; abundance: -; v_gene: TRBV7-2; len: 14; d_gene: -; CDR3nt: TGTGCCAGCAGCTTACTGTTCGGGGCAGGCGAGCAGTACTTC; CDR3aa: CASSLLFGAGEQYF
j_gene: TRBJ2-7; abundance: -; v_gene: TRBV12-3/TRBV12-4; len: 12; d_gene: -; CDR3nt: TGTGCCAGCAGGGAGAGAGGGGAGCAGCAGTACTTC; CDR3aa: CASRERGEQQYF
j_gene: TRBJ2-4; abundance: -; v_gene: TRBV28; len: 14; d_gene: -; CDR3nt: TGTGCCAGCAGCCTAACCGGGACCGCAAACATTCAGTACTTC; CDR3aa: CASSLTGTANIQYF
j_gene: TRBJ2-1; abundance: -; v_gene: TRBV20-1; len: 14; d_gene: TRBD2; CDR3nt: TGCAGTGCTAGATCGCTAGCGGGGGGCCGTGAGCAGTTCTTC; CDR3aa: CSARSLAGGREQFF
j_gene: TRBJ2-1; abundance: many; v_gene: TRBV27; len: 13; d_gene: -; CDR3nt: TGTGCCAGCAGTTTCGAGGGCGGGAATGAGCAGTTCTTC; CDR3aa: CASSFEGGNEQFF
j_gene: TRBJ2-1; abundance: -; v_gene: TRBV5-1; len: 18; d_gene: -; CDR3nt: TGCGCCAGCAGCTTGTATGCAGGGAGGATCTACTCCTACAATGAGCAGTTCTTC; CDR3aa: CASSLYAGRIYSYNEQFF
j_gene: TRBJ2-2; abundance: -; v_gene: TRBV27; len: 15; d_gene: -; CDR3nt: TGTGCCAGCAGTTTAGCCGGGACGCGCACCGGGGAGCTGTTTTTT; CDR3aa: CASSLAGTRTGELFF
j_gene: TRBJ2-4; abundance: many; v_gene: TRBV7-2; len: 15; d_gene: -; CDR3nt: TGTGCCAGCAGCTTAAATTATGGCAGTAAAAACATTCAGTACTTC; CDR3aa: CASSLNYGSKNIQYF
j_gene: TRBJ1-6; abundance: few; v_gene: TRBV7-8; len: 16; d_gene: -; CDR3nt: TGTGCCAGCAGCTTAGGGTTGGGCAGGACTAATTCACCCCTCCACTTT; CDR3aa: CASSLGLGRTNSPLHF
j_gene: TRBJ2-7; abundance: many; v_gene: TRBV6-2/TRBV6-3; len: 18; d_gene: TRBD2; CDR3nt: TGTGCCAGCACCGAAACCCCGACTAGCGGGAGGAACCTCTACGAGCAGTACTTC; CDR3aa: CASTETPTSGRNLYEQYF
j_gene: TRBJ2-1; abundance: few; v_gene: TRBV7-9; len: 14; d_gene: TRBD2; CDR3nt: TGTGCCAGCAGCTTAGGGAAGCGGGACCATGAGCAGTTCTTC; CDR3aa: CASSLGKRDHEQFF
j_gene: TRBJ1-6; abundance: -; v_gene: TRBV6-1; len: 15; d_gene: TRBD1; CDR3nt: TGTGCCAGCAGGGACAGGGAGAAGGATAATTCACCCCTCCACTTT; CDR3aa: CASRDREKDNSPLHF
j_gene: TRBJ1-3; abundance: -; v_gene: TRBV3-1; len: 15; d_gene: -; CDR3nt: TGTGCCAGCAGCCATTCCGGACCAGCGGGAAACACCATATATTTT; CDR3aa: CASSHSGPAGNTIYF
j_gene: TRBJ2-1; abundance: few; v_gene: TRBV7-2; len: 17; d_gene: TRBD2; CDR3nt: TGTGCCAGCAGCTTAGGGACGGCGGGAGGGCCTCTCTATGAGCAGTTCTTC; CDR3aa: CASSLGTAGGPLYEQFF
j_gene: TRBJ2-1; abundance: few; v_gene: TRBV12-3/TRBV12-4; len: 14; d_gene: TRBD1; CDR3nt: TGTGCCAGCAGTCCGGGACAGGCTTACAATGAGCAGTTCTTC; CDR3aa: CASSPGQAYNEQFF
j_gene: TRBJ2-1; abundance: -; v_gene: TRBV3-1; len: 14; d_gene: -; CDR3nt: TGTGCCAGCAGTAGCGGCTTCTCCTACAATGAGCAGTTCTTC; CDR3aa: CASSSGFSYNEQFF